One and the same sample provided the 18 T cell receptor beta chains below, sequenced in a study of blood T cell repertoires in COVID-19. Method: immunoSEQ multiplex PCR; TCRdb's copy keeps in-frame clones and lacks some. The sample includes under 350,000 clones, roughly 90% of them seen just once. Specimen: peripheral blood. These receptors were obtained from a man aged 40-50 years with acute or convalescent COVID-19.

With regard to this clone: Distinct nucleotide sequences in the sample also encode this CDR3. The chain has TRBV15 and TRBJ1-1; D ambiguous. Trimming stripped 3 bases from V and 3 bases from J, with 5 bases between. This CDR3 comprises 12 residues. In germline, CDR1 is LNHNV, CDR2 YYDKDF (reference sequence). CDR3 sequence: CATSRRDTEAFF. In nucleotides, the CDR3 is TGTGCCACCAGCAGGAGAGACACTGAAGCTTTCTTT.

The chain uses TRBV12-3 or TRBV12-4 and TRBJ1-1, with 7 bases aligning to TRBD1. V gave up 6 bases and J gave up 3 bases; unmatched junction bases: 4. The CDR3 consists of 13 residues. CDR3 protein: CASSTTGDTEAFF. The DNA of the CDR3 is TGTGCCAGCAGCACTACAGGGGACACTGAAGCTTTCTTT.

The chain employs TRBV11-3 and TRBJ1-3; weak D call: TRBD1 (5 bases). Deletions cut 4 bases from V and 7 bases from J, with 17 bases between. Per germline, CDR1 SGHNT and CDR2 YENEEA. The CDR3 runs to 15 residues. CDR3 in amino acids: CASSSGGGSTNTIYF. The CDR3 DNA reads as TGTGCCAGCAGCTCCGGGGGAGGGAGTACGAACACCATATATTTT.

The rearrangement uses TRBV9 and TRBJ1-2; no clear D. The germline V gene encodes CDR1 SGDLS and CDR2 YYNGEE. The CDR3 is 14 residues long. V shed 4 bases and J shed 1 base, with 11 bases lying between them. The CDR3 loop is CASSPRGGNYGYTF. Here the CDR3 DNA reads TGTGCCAGCAGCCCCCGCGGAGGTAACTATGGCTACACCTTC.

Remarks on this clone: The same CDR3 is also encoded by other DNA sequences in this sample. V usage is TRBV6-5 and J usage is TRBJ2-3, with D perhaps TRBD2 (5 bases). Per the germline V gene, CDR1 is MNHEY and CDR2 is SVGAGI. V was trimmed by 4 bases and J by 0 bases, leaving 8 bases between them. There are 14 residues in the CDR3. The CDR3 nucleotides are TGTGCCAGCAGTTCGGGGTCTAGCACAGATACGCAGTATTTT. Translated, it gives CASSSGSSTDTQYF.

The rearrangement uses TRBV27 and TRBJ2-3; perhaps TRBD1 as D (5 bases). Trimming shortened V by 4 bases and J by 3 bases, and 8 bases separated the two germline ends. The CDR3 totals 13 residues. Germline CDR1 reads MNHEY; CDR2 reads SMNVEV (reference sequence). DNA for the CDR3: TGTGCCAGCAGTTATACAGGAACAGATACGCAGTATTTT. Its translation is CASSYTGTDTQYF.

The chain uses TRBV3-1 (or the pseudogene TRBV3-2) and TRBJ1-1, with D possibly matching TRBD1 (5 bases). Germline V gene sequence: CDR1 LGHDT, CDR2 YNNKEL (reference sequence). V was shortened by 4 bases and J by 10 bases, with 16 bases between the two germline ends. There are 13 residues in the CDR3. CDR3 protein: CASSRGVGGAAFF. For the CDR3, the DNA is TGTGCCAGCAGCCGAGGAGTCGGGGGAGCAGCTTTCTTT.

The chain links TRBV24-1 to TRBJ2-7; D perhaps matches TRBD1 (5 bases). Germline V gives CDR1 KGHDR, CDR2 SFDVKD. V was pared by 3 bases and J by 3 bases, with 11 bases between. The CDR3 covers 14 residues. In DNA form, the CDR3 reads TGTGCCACCAGTGATAAAGGCAGGGACTACGAGCAGTACTTC. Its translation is CATSDKGRDYEQYF.

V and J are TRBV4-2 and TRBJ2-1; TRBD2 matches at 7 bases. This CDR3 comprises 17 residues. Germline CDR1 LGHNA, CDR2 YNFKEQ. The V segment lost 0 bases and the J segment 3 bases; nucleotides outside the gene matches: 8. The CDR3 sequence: CASSQDRWGGVYNEQFF. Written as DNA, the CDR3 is TGTGCCAGCAGCCAAGATAGGTGGGGGGGGGTCTACAATGAGCAGTTCTTC.

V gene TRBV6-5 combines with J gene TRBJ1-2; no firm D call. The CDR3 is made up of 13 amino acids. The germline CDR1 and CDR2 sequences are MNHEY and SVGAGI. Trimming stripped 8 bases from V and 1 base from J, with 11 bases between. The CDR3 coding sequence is TGTGCCAGCTGCCCACAGTTTAACTATGGCTACACCTTC. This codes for CASCPQFNYGYTF.

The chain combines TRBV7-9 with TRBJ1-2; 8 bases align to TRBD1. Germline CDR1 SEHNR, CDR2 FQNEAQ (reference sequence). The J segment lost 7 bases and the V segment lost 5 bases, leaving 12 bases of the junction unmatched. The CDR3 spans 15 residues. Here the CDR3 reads CASSTSGTGGIGYTF. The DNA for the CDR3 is TGTGCCAGCAGCACCTCCGGTACAGGGGGAATTGGCTACACCTTC.

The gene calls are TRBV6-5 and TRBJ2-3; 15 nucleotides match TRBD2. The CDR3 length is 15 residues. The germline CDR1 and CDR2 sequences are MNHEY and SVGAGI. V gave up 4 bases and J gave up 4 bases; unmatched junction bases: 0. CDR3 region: CASSWTSGGADTQYF. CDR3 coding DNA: TGTGCCAGCAGTTGGACTAGCGGGGGGGCAGATACGCAGTATTTT.

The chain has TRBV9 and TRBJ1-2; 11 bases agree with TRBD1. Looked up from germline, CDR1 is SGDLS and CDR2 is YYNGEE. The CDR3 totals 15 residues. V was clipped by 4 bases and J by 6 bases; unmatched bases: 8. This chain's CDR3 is CASSLPGQGAHGYTF. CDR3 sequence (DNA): TGTGCCAGCAGCCTCCCAGGACAGGGGGCACATGGCTACACCTTC.

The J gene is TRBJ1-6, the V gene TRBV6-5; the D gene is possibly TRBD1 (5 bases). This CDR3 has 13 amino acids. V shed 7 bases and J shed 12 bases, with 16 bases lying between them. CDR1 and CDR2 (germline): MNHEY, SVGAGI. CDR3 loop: CASTGTPAGPLHF. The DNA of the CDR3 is TGTGCCAGCACCGGGACTCCCGCAGGACCCCTCCACTTT.

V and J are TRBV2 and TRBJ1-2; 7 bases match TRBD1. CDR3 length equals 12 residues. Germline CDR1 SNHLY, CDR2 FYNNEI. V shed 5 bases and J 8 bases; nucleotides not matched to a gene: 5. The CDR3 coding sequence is TGTGCCAGCAGTCTCCAGGGGGTGGGCTACACCTTC. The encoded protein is CASSLQGVGYTF.

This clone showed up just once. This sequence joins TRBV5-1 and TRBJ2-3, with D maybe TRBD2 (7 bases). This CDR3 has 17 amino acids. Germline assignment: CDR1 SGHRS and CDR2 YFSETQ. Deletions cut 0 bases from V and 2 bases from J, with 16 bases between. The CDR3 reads CASSLAGRGPSTDTQYF. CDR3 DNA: TGCGCCAGCAGCTTGGCAGGGCGGGGGCCCTCCACAGATACGCAGTATTTT.

The CDR3 region is CATSRGQGQPQHF. The CDR3 nucleotides read TGTGCCACCAGCAGGGGGCAGGGTCAGCCCCAGCATTTT. The chain combines TRBV24-1 with TRBJ1-5; 8 bases are shared with TRBD1. V shed 7 bases and J 6 bases; nucleotides not matched to a gene: 4. CDR1 is KGHDR, CDR2 SFDVKD, per germline. The length of the CDR3 is 13 residues.

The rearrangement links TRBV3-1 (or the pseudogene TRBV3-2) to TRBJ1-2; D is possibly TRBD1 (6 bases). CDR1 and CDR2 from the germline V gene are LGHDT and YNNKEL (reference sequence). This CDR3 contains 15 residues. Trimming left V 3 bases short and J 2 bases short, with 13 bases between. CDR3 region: CASSHPWQGNYGYTF. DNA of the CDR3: TGTGCCAGCAGCCACCCCTGGCAGGGGAACTATGGCTACACCTTC.